One TCR beta chain is described in this entry. Its antigen is still unknown. This entry belongs to a study of CD8 T cells in Susac syndrome. Reverse transcription used about 0.5 to 1 ug RNA and random hexamers. MiXCR, applied by TCRdb to the immunoSEQ multiplex PCR reads, yields one record per CDR3 protein. The sample lists roughly 300,000 distinct CDR3 sequences, approximately 85% occurring once. Study-level findings and limits: TCR sequencing and HLA analysis covered a relatively small number of individuals.

Sequencing was done on a sample of CD8+ T cells from PBMCs. The TCR originated in a human donor with multiple sclerosis.

Written as DNA, the CDR3 is TGTGCCAGCATTAGGGAGTCGAATGAGCAGTTCTTC. It is translated as CASIRESNEQFF. The J gene is TRBJ2-1, the V gene TRBV5-4, with D maybe TRBD2 (5 bases). The CDR3 runs 12 residues. Between the trimmed V and J ends, which lost 6 bases and 7 bases, there was a span of 11 bases. The V gene's germline CDR1 is SGHNT and CDR2 YYREEE (reference sequence).